The entry that follows covers one T cell receptor beta chain sequence. Its specific antigen is unknown. No base quality values were provided; no much bigger clone lies one nucleotide off. This sample is part of a study of cytomegalovirus exposure and HLA in healthy donors (dated by TCRdb to the late 2010s). With respect to the entire study: A later analysis indicated that the 120 validation repertoires were generated on the platform also employed for the approximately 700 repertoires of the first cohort. The study aimed to test whether signatures of past pathogen exposure could be identified by cataloging public T cell receptors. Besides the first cohort of about 730 subjects, a separate validation cohort made up of roughly 120 different subjects was used. To predict cytomegalovirus infection status, the study combined high-throughput TCR immunosequencing, statistical association of individual TCRs with disease status, and machine learning. General conclusions and limits of the study: Most TCR sequences were observed very rarely across donors, whereas some public TCRs were present in many individuals. The authors suggested that the approach could potentially be extended to other disease states and immunological phenotypes. In vitro tests confirmed that three of the cytomegalovirus-associated TCR beta chains recognize cytomegalovirus antigens. The validation cohort had no HLA typing available for a later analysis, so co-occurrence within that cohort was assessed over all 130 or so repertoires. Subsequent analysis determined that TCRs grouped into clusters in the first cohort also showed a tendency toward co-occurrence across the approximately 120 validation repertoires, and 94% of cluster scores exceeded 0. The study gave a list of 150 to 200 TCR beta chains associated with cytomegalovirus. Cytomegalovirus status was reported to be diagnosed by the classifier with high specificity and sensitivity in both the original and validation cohorts.

Donors formed part of the validation cohort, which comprised some 120 subjects and was distinct from the first cohort of under 850 subjects. Library preparation was by the immunoSEQ multiplex PCR assay. Under the source paper's analysis protocol: A statistical classification framework was developed to diagnose cytomegalovirus status using the catalog of TCR beta chain sequences. This is the immuneACCESS table as TCRdb keeps it, with only in-frame sequences that have V and J called. A part of the clones is gone; compared with another copy, unresolved V genes explain less than half, and the rest is unexplained. That table supplies the V and J calls and clone size; D and trimming were determined from the DNA. In this sample the table shows 150,000 to 200,000 clones, about 90% of which occur a single time. The ten largest clones represent 10% of the sample. From the cysteine up to the phenylalanine, the CDR3 has a length of 16 residues. Here the CDR3 DNA is all that survives: 48 bases in frame from base 1. Trimmed from V: 7 bases; trimmed from J: 2 bases; junction bases lacking a gene match: 7. The germline V gene supplies CDR1 SGHRS and CDR2 YFSETQ.

The clonotype was recovered from a woman between 18 and 29 years old in good health and CMV-seropositive. Sample: PBMCs. This receptor chain uses TRBV5-1 and TRBJ2-5; 14 junctional bases match TRBD2. The CDR3 in this case is CASRRLAGGSQETQYF. The nucleotides read TGCGCCAGCCGCCGACTAGCGGGAGGGTCGCAAGAGACCCAGTACTTC. The variable domain in full, with residues beyond the CDR3 obtained from the reference TRBV5-1 and TRBJ2-5 genes, is KAGVTQTPRYLIKTRGQQVTLSCSPISGHRSVSWYQQTPGQGLQFLFEYFSETQRNKGNFPGRFSGRQFSNSRSEMNVSTLELGDSALYLCASRRLAGGSQETQYFGPGTRLLVL.